These 5 T cell receptor beta chains were all obtained from the same sample, sequenced in a study of blood T cell repertoires in COVID-19. Generated by immunoSEQ multiplex PCR, the TCRdb table keeps only in-frame clones and is missing some. Here the sample spans around 100,000 clones, roughly 92% being singletons. Sequenced: peripheral blood. The receptors were gathered from a man aged 50 to 59 with active COVID-19.

V usage is TRBV19 and J usage is TRBJ2-1; 7 nucleotides match TRBD2. The ends lost 5 bases at V and 8 bases at J; junction bases unmatched: 9. Germline V gene data show CDR1 as LNHDA and CDR2 as SQIVND (reference sequence). The CDR3 loop spans 14 amino acids. DNA for the CDR3: TGTGCCAGTAGTGATCTAGCGGCCAGCGATGAGCAGTTCTTC. Its protein product is CASSDLAASDEQFF.

The chain recombines TRBV5-1 with TRBJ1-6; the D gene is possibly TRBD1 (5 bases). The germline V and J ends were trimmed by 4 bases and 2 bases, with 13 bases remaining between them. Per the germline V gene, CDR1 is SGHRS and CDR2 is YFSETQ. The CDR3 is 16 residues long. This chain's CDR3 is CASSPVWGAYNSPLHF. The DNA of the CDR3 is TGCGCCAGCAGCCCTGTTTGGGGCGCCTATAATTCACCCCTCCACTTT.

This chain connects TRBV7-9 to TRBJ2-3, with a weak D call TRBD1 (5 bases). The germline CDR1 and CDR2 sequences are SEHNR and FQNEAQ (reference sequence). The ends were cut back, 5 bases at V and 1 base at J, with 19 bases in the middle. The CDR3 loop spans 17 amino acids. CDR3: CASSPWSRGGGTDTQYF. DNA of the CDR3: TGTGCCAGCAGCCCCTGGTCAAGGGGCGGTGGCACAGATACGCAGTATTTT. The full variable domain, completed using reference TRBV7-9 and TRBJ2-3, is DTGVSQNPRHKITKRGQNVTFRCDPISEHNRLYWYRQTLGQGPEFLTYFQNEAQLEKSRLLSDRFSAERPKGSFSTLEIQRTEQGDSAMYLCASSPWSRGGGTDTQYFGPGTRLTVL.

V usage is TRBV3-1 (or the pseudogene TRBV3-2) and J usage is TRBJ2-1; D gene uncertain. This CDR3 is 13 amino acids long. From germline, CDR1 is LGHDT and CDR2 YNNKEL (reference sequence). Trimming shortened V by 2 bases and J by 8 bases, and 10 bases separated the two germline ends. The CDR3 region is CASSQLLHHEQFF. As DNA, the CDR3 is TGTGCCAGCAGCCAATTACTCCACCATGAGCAGTTCTTC.

In this sample, this clone turned up once. The chain carries TRBV30 and TRBJ2-1, with D possibly being TRBD2 (6 bases). Germline CDR1 GTSNPN, CDR2 SVGIG (reference sequence). CDR3 size: 15 residues. The V end was cut by 0 bases, the J end by 3 bases, with 12 bases between. The CDR3 loop is CAWSVTGSLYNEQFF. As DNA, the CDR3 is TGTGCCTGGAGTGTAACCGGGAGTCTCTACAATGAGCAGTTCTTC. Using reference TRBV30 and TRBJ2-1 for the parts outside the CDR3, the full variable domain is SQTIHQWPATLVQPVGSPLSLECTVEGTSNPNLYWYRQAAGRGLQLLFYSVGIGQISSEVPQNLSASRPQDRQFILSSKKLLLSDSGFYLCAWSVTGSLYNEQFFGPGTRLTVL.